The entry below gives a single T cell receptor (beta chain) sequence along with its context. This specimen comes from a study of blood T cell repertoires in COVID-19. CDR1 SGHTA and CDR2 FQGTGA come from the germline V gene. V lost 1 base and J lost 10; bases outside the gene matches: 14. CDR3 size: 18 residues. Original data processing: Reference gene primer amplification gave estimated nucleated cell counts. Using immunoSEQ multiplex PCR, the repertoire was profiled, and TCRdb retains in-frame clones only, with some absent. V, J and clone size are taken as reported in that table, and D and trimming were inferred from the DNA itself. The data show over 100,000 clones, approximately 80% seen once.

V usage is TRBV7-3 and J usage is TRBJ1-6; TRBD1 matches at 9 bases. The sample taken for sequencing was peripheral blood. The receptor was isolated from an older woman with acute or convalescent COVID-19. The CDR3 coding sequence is TGTGCCAGCAGCTTAAGGCCTTGGATAGGGACAGGGACCTCACCCCTCCACTTT. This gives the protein CASSLRPWIGTGTSPLHF.